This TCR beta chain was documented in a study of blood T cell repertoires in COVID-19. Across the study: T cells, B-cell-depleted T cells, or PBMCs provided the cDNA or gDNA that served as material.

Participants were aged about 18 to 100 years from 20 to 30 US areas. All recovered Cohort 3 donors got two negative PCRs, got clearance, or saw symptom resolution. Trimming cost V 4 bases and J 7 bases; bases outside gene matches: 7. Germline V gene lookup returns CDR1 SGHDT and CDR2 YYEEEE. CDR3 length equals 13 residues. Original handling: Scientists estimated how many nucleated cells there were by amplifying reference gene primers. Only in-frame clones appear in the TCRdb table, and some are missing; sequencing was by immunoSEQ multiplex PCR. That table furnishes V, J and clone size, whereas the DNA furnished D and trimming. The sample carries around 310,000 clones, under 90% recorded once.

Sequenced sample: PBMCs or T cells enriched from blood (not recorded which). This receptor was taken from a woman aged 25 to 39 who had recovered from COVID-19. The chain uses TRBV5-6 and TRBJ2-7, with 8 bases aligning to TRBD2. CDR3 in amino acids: CASSVGTRWEQYF. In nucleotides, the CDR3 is TGTGCCAGCAGCGTCGGGACTAGGTGGGAGCAGTACTTC.